This T cell receptor (beta chain) was identified during a study of CD8 T cells in ankylosing spondylitis. CDR3 length: 16 amino acids. Per germline, CDR1 SEHNR and CDR2 FQNEAQ (reference sequence). Trimming removed 2 bases at V and 1 base at J, with 14 bases between. Ten or more counts support this clonotype. Its cognate antigen is unknown. Study outcomes and limitations: As reported, disease-linked clones showed significant enrichment in matched ankylosing spondylitis synovial fluid. Disease-linked clones had a CD8+ phenotype and relatively low frequency in peripheral blood.

One entry per CDR3 protein results from TCRdb running MiXCR on the 5' RACE reads. The data contain about 130,000 distinct CDR3 sequences, 10% to 12% of them seen just once; the ten biggest clones take up roughly 4.3%. This chain links TRBV7-9 with TRBJ1-1; D is uncertain. This receptor was identified in a female donor with ankylosing spondylitis or in good health (not recorded which). Material: blood, either unsorted or a sorted T cell fraction (not recorded which). The CDR3 spells CASSLRSLPPNTEAFF. In DNA form, the CDR3 reads TGTGCCAGCAGCTTACGTAGTCTTCCCCCGAACACTGAAGCTTTCTTT.